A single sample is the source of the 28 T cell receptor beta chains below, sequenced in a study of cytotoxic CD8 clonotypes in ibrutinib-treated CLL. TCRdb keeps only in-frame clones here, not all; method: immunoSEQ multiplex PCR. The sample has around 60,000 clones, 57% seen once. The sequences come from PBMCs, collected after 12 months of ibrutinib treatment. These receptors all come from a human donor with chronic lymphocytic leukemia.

The CDR3, as DNA: TGTGCCAGCAGCTTAATGGGGGGACGTGTCACTGAAGCTTTCTTT. Protein product: CASSLMGGRVTEAFF. The genes are TRBV11-2 and TRBJ1-1, with a weak D call TRBD1 (5 bases). V was cut by 2 bases and J by 4 bases, with 14 bases left in between. The germline V gene encodes CDR1 SGHAT and CDR2 FQNNGV. The CDR3 extends over 15 amino acids.

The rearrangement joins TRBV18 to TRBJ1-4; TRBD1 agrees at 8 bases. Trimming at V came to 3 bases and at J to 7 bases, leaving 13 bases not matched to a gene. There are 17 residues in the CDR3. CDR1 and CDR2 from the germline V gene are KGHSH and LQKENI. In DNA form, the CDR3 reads TGTGCCAGCTCACCCGACGCTACGACAGGGGTTGGTGAAAAACTGTTTTTT. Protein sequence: CASSPDATTGVGEKLFF.

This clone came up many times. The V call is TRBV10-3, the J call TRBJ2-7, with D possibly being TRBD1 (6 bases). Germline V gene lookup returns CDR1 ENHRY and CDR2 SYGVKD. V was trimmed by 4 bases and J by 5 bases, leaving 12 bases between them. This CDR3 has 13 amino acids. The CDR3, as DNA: TGTGCCATCAGTGCCACAGGGTCCCACGAGCAGTACTTC. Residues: CAISATGSHEQYF.

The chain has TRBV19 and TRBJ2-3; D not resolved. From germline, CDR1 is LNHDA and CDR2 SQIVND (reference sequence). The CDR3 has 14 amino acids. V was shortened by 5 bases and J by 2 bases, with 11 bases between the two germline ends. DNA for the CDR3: TGTGCCAGTAGTCCGAGGATGGCCACAGATACGCAGTATTTT. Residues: CASSPRMATDTQYF.

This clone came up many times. The CDR3 is CASRPSFGGLLSYGYTF. CDR3 DNA: TGTGCCAGCAGACCCTCTTTCGGGGGTCTACTGTCCTATGGCTACACCTTC. This chain links TRBV28 with TRBJ1-2, with D perhaps matching TRBD1 (5 bases). The ends were cut back, 6 bases at V and 4 bases at J, with 24 bases in the middle. The CDR3 covers 17 residues. Germline CDR1 and CDR2: MDHEN and SYDVKM.

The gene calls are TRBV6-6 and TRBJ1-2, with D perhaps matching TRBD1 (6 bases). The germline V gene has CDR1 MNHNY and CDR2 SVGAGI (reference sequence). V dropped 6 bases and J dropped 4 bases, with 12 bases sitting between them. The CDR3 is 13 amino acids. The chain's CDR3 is CASRAGAGYGYTF. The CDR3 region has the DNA TGTGCCAGCAGAGCGGGGGCGGGCTATGGCTACACCTTC.

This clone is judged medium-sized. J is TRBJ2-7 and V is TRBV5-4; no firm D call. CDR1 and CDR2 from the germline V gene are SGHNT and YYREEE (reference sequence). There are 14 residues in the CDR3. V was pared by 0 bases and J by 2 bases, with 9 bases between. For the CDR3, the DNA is TGTGCCAGCAGCTTGGATGCAGGAACCTACGAGCAGTACGTC. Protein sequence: CASSLDAGTYEQYV.

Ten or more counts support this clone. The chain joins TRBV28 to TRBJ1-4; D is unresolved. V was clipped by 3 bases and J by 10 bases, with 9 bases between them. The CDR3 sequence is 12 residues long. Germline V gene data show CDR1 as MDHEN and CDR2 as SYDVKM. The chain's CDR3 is CASSFQPGKLFF. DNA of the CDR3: TGTGCCAGCAGTTTTCAGCCAGGAAAACTGTTTTTT.

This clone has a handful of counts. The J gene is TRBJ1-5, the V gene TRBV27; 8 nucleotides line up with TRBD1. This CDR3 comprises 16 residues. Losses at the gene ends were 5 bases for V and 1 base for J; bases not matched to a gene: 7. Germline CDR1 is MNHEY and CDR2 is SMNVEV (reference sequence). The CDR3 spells CASSPDRVESNQPQHF. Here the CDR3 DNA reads TGTGCCAGCAGTCCGGACAGGGTGGAGAGCAATCAGCCCCAGCATTTT.

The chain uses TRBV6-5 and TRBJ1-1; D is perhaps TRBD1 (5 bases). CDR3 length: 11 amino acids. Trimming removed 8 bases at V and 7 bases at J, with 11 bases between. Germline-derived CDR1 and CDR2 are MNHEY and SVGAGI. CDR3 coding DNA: TGTGCCAGCGGACGGGGGGATGAAGCTTTCTTT. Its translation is CASGRGDEAFF.

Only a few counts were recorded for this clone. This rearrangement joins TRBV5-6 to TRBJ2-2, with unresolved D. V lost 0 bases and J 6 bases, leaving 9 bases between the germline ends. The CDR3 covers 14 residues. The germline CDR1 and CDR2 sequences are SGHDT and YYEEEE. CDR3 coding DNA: TGTGCCAGCAGCTTGGCAAGCAGGCCCGGGGAGCTGTTTTTT. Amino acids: CASSLASRPGELFF.

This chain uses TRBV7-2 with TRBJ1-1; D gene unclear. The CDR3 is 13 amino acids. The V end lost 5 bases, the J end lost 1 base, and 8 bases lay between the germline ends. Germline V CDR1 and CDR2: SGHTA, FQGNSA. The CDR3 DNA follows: TGTGCCAGCAGCCTGCGATGGAACACTGAAGCTTTCTTT. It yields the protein CASSLRWNTEAFF.

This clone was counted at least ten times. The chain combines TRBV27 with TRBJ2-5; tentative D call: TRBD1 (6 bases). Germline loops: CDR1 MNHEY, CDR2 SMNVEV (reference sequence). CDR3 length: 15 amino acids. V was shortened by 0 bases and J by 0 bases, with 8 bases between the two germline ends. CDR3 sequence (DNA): TGTGCCAGCAGTTTATCTGGACAGTACCAAGAGACCCAGTACTTC. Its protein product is CASSLSGQYQETQYF.

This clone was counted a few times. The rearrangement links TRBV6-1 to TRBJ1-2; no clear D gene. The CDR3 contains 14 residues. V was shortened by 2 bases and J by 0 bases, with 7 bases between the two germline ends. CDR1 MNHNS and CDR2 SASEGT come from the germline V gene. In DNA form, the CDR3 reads TGTGCCAGCAGTGAACGGTCAGCTAACTATGGCTACACCTTC. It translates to CASSERSANYGYTF.

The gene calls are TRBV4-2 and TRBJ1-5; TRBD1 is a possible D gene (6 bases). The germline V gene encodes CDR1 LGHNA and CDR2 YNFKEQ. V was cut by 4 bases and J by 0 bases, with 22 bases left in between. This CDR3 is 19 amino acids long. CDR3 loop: CASSPARDKGSYSNQPQHF. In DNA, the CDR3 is TGTGCCAGCAGCCCGGCTCGGGACAAAGGTTCCTATAGCAATCAGCCCCAGCATTTT.

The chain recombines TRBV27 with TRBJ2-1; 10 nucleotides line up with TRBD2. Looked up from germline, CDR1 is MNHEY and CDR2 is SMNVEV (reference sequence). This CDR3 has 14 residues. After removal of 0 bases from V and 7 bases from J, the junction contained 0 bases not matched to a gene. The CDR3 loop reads CASSLSTSGNEQFF. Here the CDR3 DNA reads TGTGCCAGCAGTTTATCGACTAGCGGGAATGAGCAGTTCTTC.

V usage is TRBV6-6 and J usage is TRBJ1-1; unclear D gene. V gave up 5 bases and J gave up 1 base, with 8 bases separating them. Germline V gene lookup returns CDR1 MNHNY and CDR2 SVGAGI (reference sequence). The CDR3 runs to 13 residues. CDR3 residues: CASSRTKNTEAFF. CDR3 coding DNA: TGTGCCAGCAGTCGTACAAAGAACACTGAAGCTTTCTTT.

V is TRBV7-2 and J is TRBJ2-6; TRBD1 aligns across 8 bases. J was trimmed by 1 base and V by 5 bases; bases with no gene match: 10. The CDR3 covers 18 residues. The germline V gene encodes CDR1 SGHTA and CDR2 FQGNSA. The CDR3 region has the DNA TGTGCCAGCAGCCGTAGTCCCGGGACAGGTTCTGGGGCCAACGTCCTGACTTTC. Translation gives CASSRSPGTGSGANVLTF.

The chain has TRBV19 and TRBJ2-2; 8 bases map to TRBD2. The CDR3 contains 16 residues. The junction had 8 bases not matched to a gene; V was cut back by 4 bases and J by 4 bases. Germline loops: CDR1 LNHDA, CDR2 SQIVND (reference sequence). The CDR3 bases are TGTGCCAGTAGTAGGAAAGCGGGGGCCCCCACCGGGGAGCTGTTTTTT. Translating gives CASSRKAGAPTGELFF.

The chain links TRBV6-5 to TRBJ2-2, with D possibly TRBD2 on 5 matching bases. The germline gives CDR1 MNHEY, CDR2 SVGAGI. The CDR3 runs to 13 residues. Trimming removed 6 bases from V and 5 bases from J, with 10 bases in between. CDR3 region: CASRGSATGELFF. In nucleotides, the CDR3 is TGTGCCAGCAGGGGGAGCGCGACCGGGGAGCTGTTTTTT.

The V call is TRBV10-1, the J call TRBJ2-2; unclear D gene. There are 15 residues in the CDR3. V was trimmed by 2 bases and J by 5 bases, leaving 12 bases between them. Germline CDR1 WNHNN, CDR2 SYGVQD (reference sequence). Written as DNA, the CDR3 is TGCGCCAGCAGTGAGCGCGTGGGATTGACCGGGGAGCTGTTTTTT. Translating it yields CASSERVGLTGELFF.

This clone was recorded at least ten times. DNA for the CDR3: TGTGCCAGCAGCGTAGAGAGCGGGAGGACAGATACGCAGTATTTT. It codes for CASSVESGRTDTQYF. The chain is built from TRBV9 and TRBJ2-3; 9 bases align to TRBD2. The CDR3 spans 15 residues. Germline V lookup: CDR1 SGDLS, CDR2 YYNGEE. Trimming took 0 bases from V and 3 from J; bases not matched to a gene: 2.

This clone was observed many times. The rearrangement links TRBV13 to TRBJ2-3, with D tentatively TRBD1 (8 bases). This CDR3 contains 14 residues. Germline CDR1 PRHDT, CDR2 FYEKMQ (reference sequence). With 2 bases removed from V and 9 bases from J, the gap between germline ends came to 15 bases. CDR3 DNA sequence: TGTGCCAGCAGCTTAAGGACAGGGAGGGAAACGCAGTATTTT. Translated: CASSLRTGRETQYF.

This CDR3 reads CASSLMGLASYEQYF. CDR3 coding DNA: TGTGCCAGCAGCCTTATGGGGCTAGCGTCCTACGAGCAGTACTTC. This chain links TRBV7-2 with TRBJ2-7; the D gene is possibly TRBD2 (6 bases). Germline-derived CDR1 and CDR2 are SGHTA and FQGNSA. The CDR3 spans 15 residues. Trimming cost V 5 bases and J 1 base, with 15 bases left between them.

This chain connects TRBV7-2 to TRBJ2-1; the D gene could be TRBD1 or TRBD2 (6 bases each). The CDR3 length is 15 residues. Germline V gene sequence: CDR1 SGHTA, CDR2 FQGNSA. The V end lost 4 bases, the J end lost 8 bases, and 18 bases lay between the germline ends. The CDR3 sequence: CASSSGGRNRDEQFF. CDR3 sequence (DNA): TGTGCCAGCAGCTCTGGGGGGCGAAATAGGGATGAGCAGTTCTTC.

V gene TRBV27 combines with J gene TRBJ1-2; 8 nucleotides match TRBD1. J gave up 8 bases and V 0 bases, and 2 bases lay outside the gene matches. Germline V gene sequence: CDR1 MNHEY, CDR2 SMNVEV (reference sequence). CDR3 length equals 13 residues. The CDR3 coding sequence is TGTGCCAGCAGTTTATCCGGGACAGGAGGCTACACCTTC. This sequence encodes CASSLSGTGGYTF.

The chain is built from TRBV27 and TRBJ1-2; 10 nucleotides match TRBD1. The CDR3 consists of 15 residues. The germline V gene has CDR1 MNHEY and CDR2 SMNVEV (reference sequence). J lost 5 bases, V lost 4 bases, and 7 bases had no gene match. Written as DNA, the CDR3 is TGTGCCAGCAGTTCCTCGGGACAGGGGTTATATGGCTACACCTTC. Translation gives CASSSSGQGLYGYTF.

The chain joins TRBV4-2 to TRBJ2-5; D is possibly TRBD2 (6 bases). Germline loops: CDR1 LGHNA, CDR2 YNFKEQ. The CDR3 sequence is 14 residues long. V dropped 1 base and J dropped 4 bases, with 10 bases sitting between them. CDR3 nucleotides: TGTGCCAGCAGCCAAGGGGGGGTCGGAGAGACCCAGTACTTC. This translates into CASSQGGVGETQYF.